This TCR beta chain originates from a study of T cells after yellow fever vaccination. Study summary: Researchers used SMART-Seq v4 Ultra Low Input to prepare fractions that had low cell numbers.

One entry per CDR3 protein results from TCRdb running MiXCR on the 5' RACE reads. The sample includes a few hundred thousand distinct CDR3 sequences, roughly 8% of them seen just once. V lost 8 bases and J 5 bases, leaving 12 bases between the germline ends. This CDR3 has 12 amino acids. As to this clonotype: Its antigen is currently unknown.

Whole-study findings and limits: Abundant clonotypes (contaminants from the bulk population) could be present in FACS-sorted repertoires. After the booster, 96% of CD4 and about nine tenths of CD8 primary-response clones were re-detected. Compared with primary, the secondary response was weaker and peaked at day 5, not 15.

The TCR originated in a young man who received the YFV17D yellow fever vaccine. V is TRBV12-3 or TRBV12-4 and J is TRBJ1-2; D is unresolved. The sample consisted of PBMCs, taken around 45 days after the first yellow fever vaccination. The CDR3 is CASGPSEYGYTF. The CDR3 nucleotides read TGTGCCAGCGGCCCGTCGGAGTATGGCTACACCTTC.